The T cell receptor beta chain under discussion was sequenced for a study of response to subunit inactivated influenza vaccine. CDR1 is SEHNR and CDR2 is FQNEAQ in the germline V gene (reference sequence). This CDR3 comprises 12 residues. Study-level points and caveats: Seasonal influenza vaccination, on each occasion, was suggested by the authors to recruit few new T cells.

TCRdb used MiXCR to reprocess the RT-PCR reads, holding one entry per CDR3 protein. Found here are about 180,000 distinct CDR3 sequences, 9.5% to 12% of them singletons; the top ten hold roughly 36%. Concerning this clonotype: Its antigen is unidentified. Its ends do not fully match the called genes, so a read error is possible.

The chain employs TRBV7-9 and TRBJ2-2, with D maybe TRBD2 (5 bases). The sequence was obtained from a man aged 45-69 years who received an inactivated influenza vaccine. This specimen consisted of CD8+ T cells sorted from PBMCs, obtained less than 30 months after vaccination. In DNA, the CDR3 is TGTGCCGGCAGTGATGGGAGCGGGGAGCTGTTTTTT. It yields the protein CAGSDGSGELFF.